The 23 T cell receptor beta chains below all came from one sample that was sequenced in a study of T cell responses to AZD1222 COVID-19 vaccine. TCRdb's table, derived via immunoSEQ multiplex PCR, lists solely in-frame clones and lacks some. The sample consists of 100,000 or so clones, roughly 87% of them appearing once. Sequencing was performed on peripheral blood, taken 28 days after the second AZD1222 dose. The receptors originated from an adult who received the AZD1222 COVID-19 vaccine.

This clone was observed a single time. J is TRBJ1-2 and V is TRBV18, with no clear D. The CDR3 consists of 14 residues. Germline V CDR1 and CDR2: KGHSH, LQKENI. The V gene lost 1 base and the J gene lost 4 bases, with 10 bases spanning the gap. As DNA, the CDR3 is TGTGCCAGCTCACCACGGTCAGAGTTCTATGGCTACACCTTC. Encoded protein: CASSPRSEFYGYTF.

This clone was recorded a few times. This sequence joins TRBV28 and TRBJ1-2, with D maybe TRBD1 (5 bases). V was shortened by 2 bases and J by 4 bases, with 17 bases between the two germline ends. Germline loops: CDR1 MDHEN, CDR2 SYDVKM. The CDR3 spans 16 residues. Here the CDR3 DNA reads TGTGCCAGCAGTTTAGTAACAGGCCACCTAGGCTATGGCTACACCTTC. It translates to CASSLVTGHLGYGYTF.

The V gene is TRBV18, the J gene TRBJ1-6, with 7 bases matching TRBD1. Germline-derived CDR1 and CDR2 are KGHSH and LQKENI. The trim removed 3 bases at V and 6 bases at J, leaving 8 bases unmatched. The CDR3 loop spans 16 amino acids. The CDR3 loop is CASSPQGGGGNSPLHF. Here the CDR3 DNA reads TGTGCCAGCTCACCGCAGGGGGGAGGTGGTAATTCACCCCTCCACTTT. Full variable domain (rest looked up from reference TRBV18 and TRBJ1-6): NAGVMQNPRHLVRRRGQEARLRCSPMKGHSHVYWYRQLPEEGLKFMVYLQKENIIDESGMPKERFSAEFPKEGPSILRIQQVVRGDSAAYFCASSPQGGGGNSPLHFGNGTRLTVT.

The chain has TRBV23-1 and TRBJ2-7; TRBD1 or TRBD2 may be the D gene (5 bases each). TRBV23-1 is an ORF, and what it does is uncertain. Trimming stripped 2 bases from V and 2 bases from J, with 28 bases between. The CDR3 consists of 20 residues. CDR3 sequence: CASSQNPGRYGRGFTYEQYF. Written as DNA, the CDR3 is TGCGCCAGCAGTCAAAATCCGGGGCGTTATGGCCGAGGGTTCACCTACGAGCAGTACTTC.

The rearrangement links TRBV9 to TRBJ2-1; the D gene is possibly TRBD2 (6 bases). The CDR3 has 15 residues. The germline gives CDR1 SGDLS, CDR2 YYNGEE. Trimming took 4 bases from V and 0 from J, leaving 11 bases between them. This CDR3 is CASSSGGPSYNEQFF. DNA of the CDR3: TGTGCCAGCAGCTCCGGAGGGCCCTCCTACAATGAGCAGTTCTTC. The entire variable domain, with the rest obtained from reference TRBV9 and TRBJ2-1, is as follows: DSGVTQTPKHLITATGQRVTLRCSPRSGDLSVYWYQQSLDQGLQFLIQYYNGEERAKGNILERFSAQQFPDLHSELNLSSLELGDSALYFCASSSGGPSYNEQFFGPGTRLTVL.

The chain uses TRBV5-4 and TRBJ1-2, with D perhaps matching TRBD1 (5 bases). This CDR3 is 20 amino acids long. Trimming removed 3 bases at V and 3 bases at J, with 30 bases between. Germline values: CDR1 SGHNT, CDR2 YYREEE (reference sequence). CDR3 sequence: CASSSSRGDSTGRSHYGYTF. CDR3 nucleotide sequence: TGTGCCAGCAGCTCCTCAAGAGGGGATTCGACCGGCAGGAGCCACTATGGCTACACCTTC.

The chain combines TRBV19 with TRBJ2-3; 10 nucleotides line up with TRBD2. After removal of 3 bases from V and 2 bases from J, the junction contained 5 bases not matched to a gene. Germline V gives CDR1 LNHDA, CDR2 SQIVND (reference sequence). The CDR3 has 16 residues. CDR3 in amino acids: CASSIWTSGDTDTQYF. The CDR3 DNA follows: TGTGCCAGTAGTATTTGGACTAGCGGAGACACAGATACGCAGTATTTT.

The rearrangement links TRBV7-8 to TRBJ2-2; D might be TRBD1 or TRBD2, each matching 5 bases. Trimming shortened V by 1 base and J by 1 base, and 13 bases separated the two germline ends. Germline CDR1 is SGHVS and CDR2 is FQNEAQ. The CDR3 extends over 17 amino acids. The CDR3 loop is CASSLDPGPMNTGELFF. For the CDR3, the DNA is TGTGCCAGCAGCTTAGACCCGGGACCTATGAACACCGGGGAGCTGTTTTTT.

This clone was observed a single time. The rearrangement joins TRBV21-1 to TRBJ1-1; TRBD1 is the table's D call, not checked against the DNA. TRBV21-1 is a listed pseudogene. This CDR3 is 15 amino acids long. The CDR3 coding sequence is TGTGCCAGCAGCAAAAGGACAGGGAAGAACACTGAAGCTTTCTTT. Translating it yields CASSKRTGKNTEAFF.

The CDR3 DNA sequence: TGCAGCGTCGTGGGGACAGGGTATGGCTACACCTTC. Translated: CSVVGTGYGYTF. This chain links TRBV29-1 with TRBJ1-2; 9 bases are shared with TRBD1. Trimming took 6 bases from V and 5 from J; bases not matched to a gene: 4. Germline assignment: CDR1 SQVTM and CDR2 ANQGSEA. The CDR3 sequence is 12 residues long.

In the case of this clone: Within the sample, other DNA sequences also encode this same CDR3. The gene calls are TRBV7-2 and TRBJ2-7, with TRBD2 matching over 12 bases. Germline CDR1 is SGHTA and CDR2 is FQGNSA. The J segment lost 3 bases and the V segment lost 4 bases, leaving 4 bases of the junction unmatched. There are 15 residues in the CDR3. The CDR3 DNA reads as TGTGCCAGCAGCTCTCGGACTAGCGGGAACTACGAGCAGTACTTC. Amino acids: CASSSRTSGNYEQYF.

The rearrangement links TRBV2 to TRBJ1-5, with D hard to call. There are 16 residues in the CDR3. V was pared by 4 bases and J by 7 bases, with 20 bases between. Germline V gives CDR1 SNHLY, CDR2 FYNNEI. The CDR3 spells CASSVRGVRARQPQHF. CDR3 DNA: TGTGCCAGCAGTGTTCGCGGGGTCCGCGCACGGCAGCCCCAGCATTTT.

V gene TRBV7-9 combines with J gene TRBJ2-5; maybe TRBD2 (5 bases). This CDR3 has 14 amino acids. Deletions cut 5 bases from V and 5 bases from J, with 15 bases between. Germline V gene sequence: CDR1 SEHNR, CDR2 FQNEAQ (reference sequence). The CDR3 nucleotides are TGTGCCAGCAGCACCTCAGGCGGGCGGGAGACCCAGTACTTC. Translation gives CASSTSGGRETQYF.

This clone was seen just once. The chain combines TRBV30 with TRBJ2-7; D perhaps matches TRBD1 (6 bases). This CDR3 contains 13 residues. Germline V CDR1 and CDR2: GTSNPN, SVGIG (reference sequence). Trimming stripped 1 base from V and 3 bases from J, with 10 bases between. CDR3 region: CAWSGDIYYEQYF. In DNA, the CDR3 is TGTGCCTGGAGTGGGGACATCTACTACGAGCAGTACTTC.

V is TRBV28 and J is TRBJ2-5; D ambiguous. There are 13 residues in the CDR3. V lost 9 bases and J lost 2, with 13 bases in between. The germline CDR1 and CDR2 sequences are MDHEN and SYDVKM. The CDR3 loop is CARDVEIQETQYF. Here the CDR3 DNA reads TGTGCCAGGGACGTAGAGATACAAGAGACCCAGTACTTC.

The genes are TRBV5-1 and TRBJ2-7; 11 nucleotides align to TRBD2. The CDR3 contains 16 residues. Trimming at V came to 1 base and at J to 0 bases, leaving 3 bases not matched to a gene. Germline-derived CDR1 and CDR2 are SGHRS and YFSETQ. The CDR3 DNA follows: TGCGCCAGCAGCTTGTCTAGCGGGAGGACCTCCTACGAGCAGTACTTC. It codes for CASSLSSGRTSYEQYF.

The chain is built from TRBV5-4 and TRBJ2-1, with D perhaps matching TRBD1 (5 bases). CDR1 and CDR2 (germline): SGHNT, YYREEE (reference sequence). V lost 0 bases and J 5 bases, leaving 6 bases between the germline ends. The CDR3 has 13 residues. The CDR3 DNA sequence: TGTGCCAGCAGCTTGGCAGGGAACAATGAGCAGTTCTTC. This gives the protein CASSLAGNNEQFF. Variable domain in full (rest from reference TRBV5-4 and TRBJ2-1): ETGVTQSPTHLIKTRGQQVTLRCSSQSGHNTVSWYQQALGQGPQFIFQYYREEENGRGNFPPRFSGLQFPNYSSELNVNALELDDSALYLCASSLAGNNEQFFGPGTRLTVL.

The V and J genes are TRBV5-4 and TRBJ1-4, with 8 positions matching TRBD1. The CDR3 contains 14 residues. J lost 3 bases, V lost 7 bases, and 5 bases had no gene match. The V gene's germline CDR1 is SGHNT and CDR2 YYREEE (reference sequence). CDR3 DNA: TGTGCCAGCGGTTCAGGGGGCTCTAATGAAAAACTGTTTTTT. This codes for CASGSGGSNEKLFF.

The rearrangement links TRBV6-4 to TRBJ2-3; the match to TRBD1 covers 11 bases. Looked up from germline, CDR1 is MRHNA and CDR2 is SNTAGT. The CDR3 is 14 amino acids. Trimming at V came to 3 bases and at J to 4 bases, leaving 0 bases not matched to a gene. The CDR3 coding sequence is TGTGCCAGCAGTGAGGGACAGGGGGCAGATACGCAGTATTTT. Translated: CASSEGQGADTQYF.

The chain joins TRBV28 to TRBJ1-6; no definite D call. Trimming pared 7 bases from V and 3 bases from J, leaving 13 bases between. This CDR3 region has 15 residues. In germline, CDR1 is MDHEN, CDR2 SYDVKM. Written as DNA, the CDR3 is TGTGCCAGCACCTCACGGGGTCACTATAATTCACCCCTCCACTTT. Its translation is CASTSRGHYNSPLHF. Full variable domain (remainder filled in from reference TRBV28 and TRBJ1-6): DVKVTQSSRYLVKRTGEKVFLECVQDMDHENMFWYRQDPGLGLRLIYFSYDVKMKEKGDIPEGYSVSREKKERFSLILESASTNQTSMYLCASTSRGHYNSPLHFGNGTRLTVT.

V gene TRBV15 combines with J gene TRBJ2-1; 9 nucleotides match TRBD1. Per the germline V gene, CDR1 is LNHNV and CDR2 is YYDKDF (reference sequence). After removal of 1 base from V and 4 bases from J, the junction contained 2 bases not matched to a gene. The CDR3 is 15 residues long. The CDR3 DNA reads TGTGCCACCAGCAGAGGGGACAGGGTTTACAATGAGCAGTTCTTC. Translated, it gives CATSRGDRVYNEQFF.

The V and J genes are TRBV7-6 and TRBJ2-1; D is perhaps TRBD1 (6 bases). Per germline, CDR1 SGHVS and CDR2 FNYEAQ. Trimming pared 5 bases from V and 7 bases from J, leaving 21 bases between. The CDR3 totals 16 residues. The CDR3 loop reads CASSPRTGLQSNEQFF. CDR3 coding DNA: TGTGCCAGCAGCCCCCGTACAGGGTTGCAGAGTAATGAGCAGTTCTTC.

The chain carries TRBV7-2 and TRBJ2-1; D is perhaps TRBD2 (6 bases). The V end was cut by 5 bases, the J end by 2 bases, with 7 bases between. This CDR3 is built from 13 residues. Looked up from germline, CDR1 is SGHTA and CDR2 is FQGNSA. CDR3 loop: CASSGTPYNEQFF. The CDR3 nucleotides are TGTGCCAGCAGCGGGACTCCCTACAATGAGCAGTTCTTC. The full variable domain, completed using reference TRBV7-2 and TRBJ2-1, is GAGVSQSPSNKVTEKGKDVELRCDPISGHTALYWYRQSLGQGLEFLIYFQGNSAPDKSGLPSDRFSAERTGGSVSTLTIQRTQQEDSAVYLCASSGTPYNEQFFGPGTRLTVL.